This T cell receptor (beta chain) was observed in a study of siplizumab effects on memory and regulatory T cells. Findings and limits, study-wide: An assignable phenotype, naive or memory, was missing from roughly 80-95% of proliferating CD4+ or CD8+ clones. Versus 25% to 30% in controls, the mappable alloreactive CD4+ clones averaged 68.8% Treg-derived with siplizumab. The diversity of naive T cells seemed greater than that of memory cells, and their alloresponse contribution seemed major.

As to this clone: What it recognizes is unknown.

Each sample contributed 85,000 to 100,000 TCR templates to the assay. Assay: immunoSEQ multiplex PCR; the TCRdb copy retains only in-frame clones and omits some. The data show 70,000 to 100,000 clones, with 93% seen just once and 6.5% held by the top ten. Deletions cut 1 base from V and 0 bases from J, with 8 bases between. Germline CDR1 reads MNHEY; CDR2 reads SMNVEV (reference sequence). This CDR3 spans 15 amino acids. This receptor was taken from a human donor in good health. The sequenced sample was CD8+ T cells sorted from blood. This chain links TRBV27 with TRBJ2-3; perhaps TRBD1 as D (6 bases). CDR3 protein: CASSLLQGSTDTQYF. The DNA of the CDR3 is TGTGCCAGCAGTTTATTGCAGGGGAGCACAGATACGCAGTATTTT.